The 23 T cell receptor beta chains in this list originate from one sample, sequenced in a study of blood T cells in healthy people across ages. Together with a sample-barcoded 5' primer, a J-beta primer mix was included in a second PCR lasting about 6 to 11 cycles. One entry per CDR3 protein, called by TCRdb with MiXCR from the 5' RACE reads. The data hold about 800,000 distinct CDR3 sequences, with 25% observed a single time. This same sample was also taken into another study, of T cells of mothers and their children.

Material: blood. Receptors originate from a boy between 5 and 17 years old in good health.

The gene calls are TRBV6-2 or TRBV6-3 and TRBJ1-4, with D possibly matching TRBD1 (6 bases). V dropped 5 bases and J dropped 2 bases, with 12 bases sitting between them. This CDR3 comprises 15 residues. Germline assignment: CDR1 MNHEY and CDR2 SVGEGT. The chain's CDR3 is CASSHQQGTNEKLFF. For the CDR3, the DNA is TGTGCCAGCAGTCACCAACAGGGTACTAATGAAAAACTGTTTTTT.

Only a few counts were recorded for this clonotype. The chain joins TRBV3-1 to TRBJ2-5; the D is unclear. With 1 base removed from V and 10 bases from J, the gap between germline ends came to 13 bases. Germline values: CDR1 LGHDT, CDR2 YNNKEL (reference sequence). The length of the CDR3 is 13 residues. The DNA of the CDR3 is TGTGCCAGCAGCCAAGCTACGGCAATCGTCCAGTACTTC. Residues: CASSQATAIVQYF.

This rearrangement joins TRBV6-6 to TRBJ2-6; D call uncertain. Germline V gene sequence: CDR1 MNHNY, CDR2 SVGAGI (reference sequence). The germline V and J ends were trimmed by 8 bases and 1 base, with 9 bases remaining between them. This CDR3 contains 14 residues. CDR3 coding DNA: TGTGCCAGCGGTCCTGGGTCTGGGGCCAACGTCCTGACTTTC. Residues: CASGPGSGANVLTF.

In this sample, this clonotype turned up a few times. The chain links TRBV6-5 to TRBJ1-2; D is possibly TRBD1 (6 bases). There are 14 residues in the CDR3. The germline V gene encodes CDR1 MNHEY and CDR2 SVGAGI. V shed 2 bases and J shed 3 bases, with 10 bases lying between them. CDR3 amino acids: CASSYDRSYYGYTF. The CDR3 DNA follows: TGTGCCAGCAGTTACGACAGGAGTTACTATGGCTACACCTTC.

This clonotype was picked up a small number of times. The DNA of the CDR3 is TGCGCCAGCAGCCAAGAGCGGAGCAGGGAGGGAGAGACCCAGTACTTC. It codes for CASSQERSREGETQYF. This sequence joins TRBV4-3 and TRBJ2-5; 7 positions match TRBD2. In germline, CDR1 is LGHNA, CDR2 YSLEER. J lost 4 bases, V lost 0 bases, and 8 bases had no gene match. The CDR3 runs to 16 residues.

This clonotype was seen a handful of times. This is likely a read error, given that the CDR3 carries no conserved phenylalanine or tryptophan at its end. CDR3 region: CSASPGLRTDTQYS. DNA of the CDR3: TGCAGTGCTAGTCCGGGACTTCGCACAGATACGCAGTATTCT. The chain couples TRBV20-1 to TRBJ2-3, with a possible D match to TRBD2 (6 bases). This CDR3 comprises 14 residues. Germline CDR1 and CDR2: DFQATT and SNEGSKA (reference sequence). Trimming pared 3 bases from V and 1 base from J, leaving 11 bases between.

This chain uses TRBV20-1 with TRBJ2-1, with 7 bases fitting TRBD1. TRBJ2-7 matches the DNA end more closely, so the J call is doubtful. Germline V lookup: CDR1 DFQATT, CDR2 SNEGSKA (reference sequence). The CDR3 is 15 amino acids. The CDR3 reads CSARARDRDLDEQYF. In DNA form, the CDR3 reads TGCAGTGCTAGAGCTCGAGACAGGGACCTGGACGAGCAGTACTTC.

The chain employs TRBV12-3 or TRBV12-4 and TRBJ2-5; D gene unclear. The CDR3 is made up of 12 amino acids. The V end was cut by 3 bases, the J end by 5 bases, with 7 bases between. CDR3 in DNA: TGTGCCAGCAGTTTTCTTCTGGAGACCCAGTACTTC. Translating gives CASSFLLETQYF.

The table lists this clonotype with a few counts. One end of the junction fails to match germline, which may point to a read error. This chain uses TRBV6-6 with TRBJ2-1; a possible D gene is TRBD1 (6 bases). The CDR3 has 14 residues. Germline lookup yields CDR1 MNHNY and CDR2 SVGAGI (reference sequence). CDR3 residues: CASSGDGGYNEQFF. The CDR3, as DNA: TGTGCCAGCAGCGGGGATGGGGGCTACAACGAGCAGTTCTTC.

On this clonotype: At one end, the junction sequence differs from germline, possibly due to a read error. This rearrangement joins TRBV29-1 to TRBJ1-2, with TRBD1 as a possible D gene (5 bases). The germline V gene has CDR1 SQVTM and CDR2 ANQGSEA. This CDR3 has 13 residues. CDR3 sequence reads: CSVEESDSYSYTF. The CDR3 bases are TGCAGCGTTGAAGAGTCCGACAGCTATAGCTACACCTTC.

This clonotype was seen a handful of times. V is TRBV20-1 and J is TRBJ1-1, with D uncertain. CDR1 and CDR2 from the germline V gene are DFQATT and SNEGSKA (reference sequence). The CDR3 loop spans 13 amino acids. In nucleotides, the CDR3 is TGCAGCCGCCTTGGGGAGATAGGGACTGAAGCTTTCTTT. Amino acids: CSRLGEIGTEAFF.

This clonotype was counted only a few times. V gene TRBV15 combines with J gene TRBJ2-5; 7 bases are shared with TRBD1. The J call may be in error: the DNA end matches TRBJ2-7 better. This CDR3 spans 14 amino acids. Germline V gives CDR1 LNHNV, CDR2 YYDKDF (reference sequence). The CDR3, as DNA: TGTGCCACCAGCAGAGTAAGGGGGCCCTACGAGCAGTACTTC. As protein: CATSRVRGPYEQYF.

The CDR3 DNA reads TGCAGTGCTATGTTCCGCGGCTACACCTTC. Protein sequence: CSAMFRGYTF. The gene calls are TRBV20-1 and TRBJ1-2; D uncertain. Germline CDR1 and CDR2: DFQATT and SNEGSKA (reference sequence). Trimming took 4 bases from V and 8 from J, leaving 8 bases between them. This CDR3 is 10 amino acids long.

This chain uses TRBV6-2 or TRBV6-3 with TRBJ1-5; unclear D gene. Trimming pared 0 bases from V and 3 bases from J, leaving 15 bases between. The CDR3 contains 17 residues. Looked up from germline, CDR1 is MNHEY and CDR2 is SVGEGT. This CDR3 reads CASSYSPPGITNQPQHF. The CDR3 nucleotides read TGTGCCAGCAGTTACTCGCCTCCCGGGATCACCAATCAGCCCCAGCATTTT.

The chain employs TRBV4-2 and TRBJ2-5; a weak D match, TRBD1 (6 bases). The length of the CDR3 is 14 residues. V was pared by 7 bases and J by 1 base, with 13 bases between. Germline V gene lookup returns CDR1 LGHNA and CDR2 YNFKEQ. As DNA, the CDR3 is TGTGCCAGCACACCAACAGGGTTCCAAGAGACCCAGTACTTC. It specifies CASTPTGFQETQYF.

This clonotype turned up a few times. The chain uses TRBV4-1 and TRBJ1-6; D is ambiguous. CDR1 and CDR2 from the germline V gene are MGHRA and YSYEKL. Trimming removed 0 bases at V and 10 bases at J, with 13 bases between. The CDR3 length is 15 residues. The CDR3 spells CASSQDWGWGSPLHF. The CDR3 DNA reads TGCGCCAGCAGCCAAGATTGGGGTTGGGGATCACCCCTCCACTTT.

The table lists this clonotype with a few counts. The V call is TRBV2, the J call TRBJ2-1, with D possibly matching TRBD1 (5 bases). The germline V gene has CDR1 SNHLY and CDR2 FYNNEI. The V end was cut by 2 bases, the J end by 2 bases, with 7 bases between. The CDR3 has 14 residues. Here the CDR3 reads CASSERGTYNEQFF. The CDR3, as DNA: TGTGCCAGCAGTGAAAGGGGCACCTACAATGAGCAGTTCTTC.

J is TRBJ2-5 and V is TRBV20-1, with 11 bases fitting TRBD2. The CDR3 totals 14 residues. Germline trimming cut 5 bases from V and 2 bases from J; bases unmatched to any gene: 4. Per germline, CDR1 DFQATT and CDR2 SNEGSKA (reference sequence). The CDR3 region has the DNA TGCAGTGCTTACCGACTAGCGGGACAAGAGACCCAGTACTTC. Translation: CSAYRLAGQETQYF.

This clonotype appeared a few times. The chain uses TRBV12-3 or TRBV12-4 and TRBJ2-5, with TRBD1 identical over 8 bases. V dropped 4 bases and J dropped 5; count of bases not matched to a gene: 6. CDR3 length equals 14 residues. CDR3 in amino acids: CASSSGQVGETQYF. The CDR3 DNA is TGTGCCAGCAGTTCGGGACAGGTGGGCGAGACCCAGTACTTC.

This chain joins TRBV10-3 and TRBJ2-1; 9 bases fit TRBD2. The length of the CDR3 is 17 residues. Germline loops: CDR1 ENHRY, CDR2 SYGVKD. After removal of 0 bases from V and 4 bases from J, the junction contained 7 bases not matched to a gene. CDR3 in amino acids: CAISESLAGDYYNEQFF. The CDR3 DNA follows: TGTGCCATCAGTGAGTCTTTAGCGGGAGACTATTACAATGAGCAGTTCTTC.

This clonotype has a handful of counts. The chain uses TRBV28 and TRBJ1-2, with D possibly being TRBD1 (5 bases). V was trimmed by 0 bases and J by 8 bases, leaving 13 bases between them. Germline V lookup: CDR1 MDHEN, CDR2 SYDVKM. This CDR3 has 14 amino acids. CDR3 in amino acids: CASSLWTLGEGYTF. The CDR3 coding sequence is TGTGCCAGCAGTTTATGGACGCTAGGGGAAGGCTACACCTTC.

The chain joins TRBV4-1 to TRBJ2-5; no reliable D call. V was trimmed by 1 base and J by 2 bases, leaving 8 bases between them. The CDR3 runs to 14 residues. The germline CDR1 and CDR2 sequences are MGHRA and YSYEKL. Here the CDR3 reads CASSQGTTQETQYF. CDR3 coding DNA: TGCGCCAGCAGCCAAGGGACCACACAAGAGACCCAGTACTTC.

V is TRBV20-1 and J is TRBJ2-3; 8 nucleotides align to TRBD2. Germline V CDR1 and CDR2: DFQATT, SNEGSKA (reference sequence). This CDR3 region has 17 residues. After removal of 0 bases from V and 0 bases from J, the junction contained 8 bases not matched to a gene. CDR3 coding DNA: TGCAGTGCTAGAGATAGCGGGAAGCTTACTAGCACAGATACGCAGTATTTT. As protein: CSARDSGKLTSTDTQYF.